The present entry profiles one T cell receptor (beta chain) with its context. This CDR3 is 18 amino acids long. This specimen comes from a study of identical twins. TCRdb reprocessed the 5' RACE reads via MiXCR and lists one record per CDR3 protein. The sample carries fewer than 500,000 distinct CDR3 sequences, over 11% recorded once. The same specimen was also included in a second study, on yellow fever vaccine responses in identical twins.

Specimen: CD4+ T cells sorted from blood. The chain combines TRBV21-1 with TRBJ2-1; the DNA was not compared with TRBD2, the D call given in the table. TRBV21-1 is a recognized pseudogene. This receptor was taken from a woman aged 18-29 years in good health. As DNA, the CDR3 is TGTGCCAGCAGCAAAGTGTGGGCTCCCGCGGATCTCAACAATGAGCAGTTCTTC. It encodes CASSKVWAPADLNNEQFF.